The next 5 T cell receptor beta chains were all read from a single sample in a study of control samples from healthy donors and cancer patients. Repertoires were generated with immunoSEQ multiplex PCR, while TCRdb's copy carries only in-frame clones and drops some. The table lists under 85,000 clones, 80% to 95% of them singletons. The specimen was PBMCs. All receptors come from a woman in her forties with lung cancer.

The chain has TRBV27 and TRBJ2-5; TRBD2 matches at 8 bases. Trimming took 4 bases from V and 2 from J; bases not matched to a gene: 6. CDR1 and CDR2 from the germline V gene are MNHEY and SMNVEV (reference sequence). This CDR3 region has 15 residues. The CDR3 nucleotides are TGTGCCAGCAGTTCGCCGGCGGGGGGACAAGAGACCCAGTACTTC. Its protein product is CASSSPAGGQETQYF.

The gene calls are TRBV3-1 (or the pseudogene TRBV3-2) and TRBJ1-4, with D possibly being TRBD1 (5 bases). The V end lost 1 base, the J end lost 8 bases, and 14 bases lay between the germline ends. The CDR3 spans 15 residues. Germline CDR1 and CDR2: LGHDT and YNNKEL (reference sequence). The CDR3 spells CASSQVVVGGEKLFF. The CDR3 bases are TGTGCCAGCAGCCAAGTGGTTGTGGGGGGAGAAAAACTGTTTTTT.

The chain has TRBV6-5 and TRBJ1-4, with TRBD1 matching 9 bases. V lost 6 bases and J lost 7; bases outside the gene matches: 6. From germline, CDR1 is MNHEY and CDR2 SVGAGI. The CDR3 consists of 14 residues. The chain's CDR3 is CASSLDRGSEKLFF. The CDR3 DNA is TGTGCCAGCAGCTTGGACAGGGGTAGTGAAAAACTGTTTTTT.

The chain links TRBV7-9 to TRBJ2-2; 7 nucleotides align to TRBD1. Germline CDR1 reads SEHNR; CDR2 reads FQNEAQ (reference sequence). CDR3 length equals 16 residues. Losses at the gene ends were 3 bases for V and 3 bases for J; bases not matched to a gene: 7. The CDR3 region is CASSLPGTEHTGELFF. In nucleotides, the CDR3 is TGTGCCAGCAGCTTGCCTGGGACAGAACACACCGGGGAGCTGTTTTTT.

J is TRBJ1-1 and V is TRBV15; D unresolved. Trimming cost V 8 bases and J 1 base, with 11 bases left between them. Germline values: CDR1 LNHNV, CDR2 YYDKDF (reference sequence). The CDR3 runs 13 residues. DNA for the CDR3: TGTGCCACCGGAGCGGGTGGGAACACTGAAGCTTTCTTT. Translating it yields CATGAGGNTEAFF.